These T cell receptor beta chains were read from a single sample in a study of cytomegalovirus exposure and HLA in healthy donors. TCRdb's table, derived via immunoSEQ multiplex PCR, lists solely in-frame clones and lacks some. In the table there are roughly 67,000 clones, over 75% of which are singletons. The sample consisted of PBMCs. These receptors were collected from a man in his forties or fifties in good health and CMV-seronegative. CDR3s include the opening cysteine and the closing phenylalanine or tryptophan. The D gene is left open where the match is weak.

j_call	v_call	d_call	cdr3_aa	cdr3_nt
TRBJ1-6	TRBV7-9	TRBD1	CASRHIQGATLHF	TGTGCCAGCAGACACATCCAGGGGGCGACCCTCCACTTT
TRBJ1-2	TRBV9	-	CASSVAVRTYGYTF	TGTGCCAGCAGCGTAGCCGTGCGAACCTATGGCTACACCTTC
TRBJ1-6	TRBV6-1	-	CASSDNRKSSPLHF	TGTGCCAGCAGTGATAACAGGAAGAGTTCACCCCTCCACTTT
TRBJ1-5	TRBV19	TRBD1	CASMNGGQGANQPQHF	TGTGCCAGTATGAACGGTGGGCAGGGGGCGAATCAGCCCCAGCATTTT
TRBJ2-5	TRBV1	-	CTSSHDRTSGETQYF	TGCACCAGCAGCCATGATCGGACTAGCGGAGAGACCCAGTACTTC
TRBJ2-5	TRBV19	-	CASSIVNREETQYF	TGTGCCAGTAGTATAGTTAACAGAGAAGAGACCCAGTACTTC
TRBJ2-1	TRBV5-1	TRBD2	CASSGLVEAEQFF	TGCGCCAGCAGCGGACTAGTAGAGGCCGAGCAGTTCTTC
TRBJ2-2	TRBV5-8	-	CATPWTAPTGELFF	TGTGCCACGCCTTGGACAGCTCCCACCGGGGAGCTGTTTTTT
TRBJ2-3	TRBV27	TRBD1	CASSSNPGTGVTDTQYF	TGTGCCAGCAGTTCAAACCCCGGGACAGGGGTAACAGATACGCAGTATTTT
TRBJ2-5	TRBV4-1	TRBD2	CASSPGQRGSRETQYF	TGCGCCAGCAGCCCGGGTCAGCGGGGGTCCAGGGAGACCCAGTACTTC